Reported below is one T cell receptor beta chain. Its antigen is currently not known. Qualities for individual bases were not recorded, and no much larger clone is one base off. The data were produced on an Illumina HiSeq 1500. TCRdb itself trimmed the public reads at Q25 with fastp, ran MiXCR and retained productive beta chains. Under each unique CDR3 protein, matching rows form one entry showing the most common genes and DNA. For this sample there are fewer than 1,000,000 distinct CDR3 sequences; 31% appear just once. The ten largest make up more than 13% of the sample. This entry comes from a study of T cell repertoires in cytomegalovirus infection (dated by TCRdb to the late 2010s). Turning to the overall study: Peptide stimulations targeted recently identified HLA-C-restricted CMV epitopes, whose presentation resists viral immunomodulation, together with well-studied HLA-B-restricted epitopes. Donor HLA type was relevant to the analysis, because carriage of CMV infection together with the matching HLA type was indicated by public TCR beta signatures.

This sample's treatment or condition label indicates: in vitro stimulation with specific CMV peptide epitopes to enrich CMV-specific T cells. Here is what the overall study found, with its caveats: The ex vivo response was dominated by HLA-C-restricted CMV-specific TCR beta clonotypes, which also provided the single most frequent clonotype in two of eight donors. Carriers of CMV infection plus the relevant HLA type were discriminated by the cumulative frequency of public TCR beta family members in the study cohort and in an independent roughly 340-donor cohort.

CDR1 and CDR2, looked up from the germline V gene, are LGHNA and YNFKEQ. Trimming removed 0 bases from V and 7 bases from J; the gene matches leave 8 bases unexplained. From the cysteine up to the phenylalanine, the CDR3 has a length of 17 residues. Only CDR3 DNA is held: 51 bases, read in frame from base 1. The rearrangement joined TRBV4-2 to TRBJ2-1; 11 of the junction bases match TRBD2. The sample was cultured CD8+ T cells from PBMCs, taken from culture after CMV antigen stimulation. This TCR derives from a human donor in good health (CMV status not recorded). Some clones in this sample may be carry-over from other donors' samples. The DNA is TGTGCCAGCAGCCAAGAGGGAGTAGCGGGGGGGCTGAATGAGCAGTTCTTC. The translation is CASSQEGVAGGLNEQFF.